This T cell receptor (beta chain) was identified in a study of tumor and adjacent non-tumor tissue in lung cancer. The wider study: Patients comprised 12 adenocarcinoma, a couple of squamous cell carcinoma and 1 small cell lung cancer. Aged roughly 30 to 85 years, patients included fewer than 11 men and 5 women with stage I to III disease. Study findings and constraints: Top 100 clones took a larger repertoire share in normal lung.

This sample's RNA came from whole unsorted tissue. The normal lung tissue was taken more than 3 cm from the tumor edge. The CDR3 has 11 residues. From germline, CDR1 is SGHAT and CDR2 FQNNGV. As for this clonotype: Its antigen remains unidentified. A read error is likely, as this CDR3 ends without the conserved phenylalanine or tryptophan.

The library came from three nested PCR rounds adapted from ARM-PCR protocols. Each CDR3 protein gets one entry after TCRdb re-called the multiplex PCR reads with MiXCR. This table has approximately 53,000 distinct CDR3 sequences, about 80% appearing once. Sequences were obtained from distant non-tumor lung tissue. The source of this sequence is an older woman with non-small cell lung cancer. This chain links TRBV11-2 with TRBJ1-1; D remains ambiguous. The CDR3 protein is CANSLVTEAFL. The CDR3 region has the DNA TGTGCCAACAGCTTAGTGACTGAAGCTTTCCTA.